One and the same sample provided the 2 T cell receptor beta chains below, sequenced in a study of blood T cell repertoires in COVID-19. Sequencing was performed with immunoSEQ multiplex PCR; in TCRdb, only in-frame clones are kept and a portion is missing. The repertoire holds about 120,000 clones, with about 80% as singletons. Sequences were obtained from peripheral blood. Receptors were obtained from an elderly woman with acute or convalescent COVID-19.

The rearrangement links TRBV28 to TRBJ2-7; possible D gene TRBD1, 5 bases. This CDR3 has 12 amino acids. CDR1 is MDHEN and CDR2 is SYDVKM in the germline V gene. V lost 5 bases and J lost 3, with 8 bases in between. CDR3 in DNA: TGTGCCAGCAGTCCAGACAGCTACGAGCAGTACTTC. Encoded protein: CASSPDSYEQYF.

This chain links TRBV2 with TRBJ1-5, with a tentative D call TRBD1 (5 bases). V was cut by 2 bases and J by 11 bases, with 13 bases left in between. The CDR3 loop spans 13 amino acids. Germline V gives CDR1 SNHLY, CDR2 FYNNEI. The chain's CDR3 is CASSEYDETAQHF. The CDR3, as DNA: TGTGCCAGCAGTGAATACGACGAGACAGCCCAGCATTTT.